The T cell receptor beta chain under discussion was sequenced for a study of T cells in Graves' hyperthyroidism and ophthalmopathy. Amplification of TCR beta CDR3 regions used RNA as the template. Carried out on the TCR CDR3, a first-round RT-PCR used the HTBI primer set. TCRdb recomputed calls from the multiplex PCR reads with MiXCR, one row per CDR3 protein. The repertoire holds fewer than 650,000 distinct CDR3 sequences, with around 13% as singletons. This clonotype was seen at least ten times. The authors deemed Graves' hyperthyroidism stable absent ophthalmopathy progression within 18 months. This CDR3 region has 16 residues. V shed 0 bases and J 7 bases; nucleotides not matched to a gene: 7. Germline V lookup: CDR1 MNHNY, CDR2 SVGAGI (reference sequence).

The origin of this receptor is a woman aged 40 to 50 with Graves' hyperthyroidism. The chain uses TRBV6-6 and TRBJ2-1; 9 nucleotides align to TRBD1. Sequencing was done on a sample of blood. The CDR3 sequence is CASSYSTIQGANEQFF. Here the CDR3 DNA reads TGTGCCAGCAGTTACTCGACTATACAGGGGGCTAATGAGCAGTTCTTC.